This T cell receptor (beta chain) was found in a study of CD8+ T cells in alopecia areata. Study-wide findings and caveats: Normal-skin resident alphabeta T cells also appear among scalp sample sequences.

As for this clone: No antigen is known for it.

Separation by sorting yielded CD4+ and CD8+ T cells from PBMCs. The CDR3 is 17 residues long. Germline V gives CDR1 SQVTM, CDR2 ANQGSEA. The V end was cut by 3 bases, the J end by 1 base, with 19 bases between. Extracted from the samples, RNA was reverse transcribed into cDNA to serve as the sequencing template. Clones were read by immunoSEQ multiplex PCR, and TCRdb kept only the in-frame ones, dropping some. Counted here are 120,000 to 150,000 clones, less than 65% occurring once; the ten biggest clones make up less than 40%. The sequenced material came from CD8+ T cells sorted from blood. The rearrangement uses TRBV29-1 and TRBJ2-1; a weak D match, TRBD2 (5 bases). The receptor was isolated from a human donor in good health. The CDR3 loop is CSVETSAPEVSYNEQFF. The DNA for the CDR3 is TGCAGCGTTGAGACCAGCGCCCCGGAGGTTTCCTACAATGAGCAGTTCTTC.